This T cell receptor beta chain was sequenced for a study of blood T cell repertoires in COVID-19. The overall study: Italy, Spain and the United States were the sources of the convalescent and acute COVID-19 samples. T cells, B-cell-depleted T cells, or PBMCs supplied cDNA or gDNA.

CDR1 is MNHNY and CDR2 is SVGAGI in the germline V gene (reference sequence). This CDR3 spans 15 amino acids. Source study methods: Reference gene primer amplification in the assay estimated nucleated cell counts. Sequenced by immunoSEQ multiplex PCR; TCRdb stores in-frame clones only, minus some. V and J calls and clone size come straight from that table; D and trimming were deduced from the DNA. The table has 100,000 to 120,000 clones, 81% seen once. A word on this clone: The germline gene is not matched at one end of the junction; a read error may be the cause.

The source material was peripheral blood. The origin of this receptor is a man older than 75 with acute or convalescent COVID-19. The chain couples TRBV6-6 to TRBJ1-1; 7 nucleotides match TRBD1. The CDR3: CASIYREQGQSGAFF. CDR3 nucleotide sequence: TGTGCCAGCATTTACCGGGAACAGGGGCAGTCAGGAGCTTTCTTT.